The rows below give T cell receptor beta chains drawn from one sample of a study of human T cells and chemical hapten exposure. TCRdb redid the calling of the RACE reads with MiXCR, one entry per CDR3 protein. This sample yields 100,000 to 150,000 distinct CDR3 sequences, of which approximately 10% are seen a single time; around 2% belongs to the top ten. The sequenced material came from whole blood. Every receptor here comes from a male donor in good health. Some clones in this sample may be carry-over from other donors' samples. The CDR3 runs from the conserved cysteine through the conserved F or W. The order of the fields is J gene, clone size, D gene, V gene, CDR3 DNA, CDR3 protein. The D gene is left open where the match is weak. Clone size appears in some rows only: once, few, many, or a class for an expanded clone.

TRBJ2-1	many	NA	TRBV19	TGTGCCAGTAGTATCCGGACCTACAATGAGCAGTTCTTC	CASSIRTYNEQFF
TRBJ2-7	few	NA	TRBV25-1	TGTGCCAGCAGTGAATGGGCGGGTTACGAGCAGTACTTC	CASSEWAGYEQYF
TRBJ2-2	few	NA	TRBV5-4	TGTGCCAGCAGCCCCCGGGACACAGCGTTCGCGAACACCGGGGAGCTGTTTTTT	CASSPRDTAFANTGELFF
TRBJ1-1	few	NA	TRBV5-1	TGCGCCAGCAGCTCCCCAAGGGGGGCAATGAACACTGAAGCTTTCTTT	CASSSPRGAMNTEAFF
TRBJ2-3	few	NA	TRBV20-1	TGCAGTGCTAGAGATCAGGGGCAGGCGCAGTATTTT	CSARDQGQAQYF
TRBJ2-5	NA	TRBD2	TRBV5-4	TGTGCCAGCAGCTTTAGCGGGGGTCAGACCCAGTACTTC	CASSFSGGQTQYF
TRBJ1-3	NA	TRBD1	TRBV10-3	TGTGCCATTCGACAGGGTATGGACACCATATATTTT	CAIRQGMDTIYF
TRBJ2-6	NA	TRBD2	TRBV7-9	TGTGCCAGCAGCTTTTCAATGCGGGGGACCTCTGGGGCCAACGTCCTGACTTTC	CASSFSMRGTSGANVLTF
TRBJ2-2	NA	NA	TRBV14	TGTGCCAGCAGCCAAGATCTGTTAAGGGAACACACCGGGGAGCTGTTTTTT	CASSQDLLREHTGELFF
TRBJ2-2	NA	NA	TRBV10-3	TGTGCCATCAGTGAGTCGAGGTTAGCGAACACCGGGGAGCTGTTTTTT	CAISESRLANTGELFF